The rows below give T cell receptor beta chains drawn from one sample of a study of T-cell reconstitution after alpha-beta-depleted transplantation in children. TCRdb re-derived calls from the PCR reads in MiXCR, one entry per CDR3 protein. The data contain fewer than 550,000 distinct CDR3 sequences, about an eighth of them singletons. This specimen consisted of PBMCs, mostly from graft donor cells, obtained 180 days after TCRalphabeta/CD19-depleted stem cell transplant. These receptors all stem from a female patient between 2 and 15 years old who had a stem cell transplant for aplastic anemia, so the T cells may come from the graft donor. The CDR3 runs from the conserved cysteine through the conserved F or W. The D gene is left open where the match is weak. Not every row has a clone size; where given, it reads once, few, many or a size class.

cdr3_length	v_call	j_call	clone_size	d_call	cdr3_nt	cdr3_aa
12	TRBV20-1	TRBJ1-5	few	-	TGCAGTGCTAGGACGGCGGGGCAGCCCCAGCATTTT	CSARTAGQPQHF
15	TRBV27	TRBJ2-1	-	TRBD2	TGTGCCAGCAGTTCCGACGGGACTAGCGGGAATGAGCAGTTCTTC	CASSSDGTSGNEQFF
17	TRBV5-1	TRBJ1-5	many	-	TGCGCCAGCAGCTTAAAGGCAGGGAGGGGGAGCAATCAGCCCCAGCATTTT	CASSLKAGRGSNQPQHF
14	TRBV19	TRBJ2-2	-	TRBD2	TGTGCCAGTAGTGGGAGGGCCAACACCGGGGAGCTGTTTTTT	CASSGRANTGELFF
15	TRBV6-2/TRBV6-3	TRBJ1-2	-	-	TGTGCCAGCAGTTACACTCGATGGCAGGGCTATGGCTACACCTTC	CASSYTRWQGYGYTF
13	TRBV7-8	TRBJ2-1	few	-	TGTGCCAGCAGCCGCGGGACTCTTAATGAGCAGTTCTTC	CASSRGTLNEQFF
17	TRBV12-3/TRBV12-4	TRBJ2-2	few	-	TGTGCCAGCAGTTTATATGCGGGCAGGGCAAGTGGCGGGGAGCTGTTTTTT	CASSLYAGRASGGELFF
16	TRBV4-2	TRBJ2-7	-	-	TGTGCCAGCAGCCGGGGGTGGGGGGAGAGCGCCTACGAGCAGTACTTC	CASSRGWGESAYEQYF
14	TRBV9	TRBJ2-1	few	-	TGTGCCAGCAGCGCGGCTGGACGGTACAATGAGCAGTTCTTC	CASSAAGRYNEQFF
13	TRBV20-1	TRBJ2-7	few	TRBD2	TGCAGTGCTAGACTAGCGGGCTTCTACGAGCAGTACTTC	CSARLAGFYEQYF
15	TRBV20-1	TRBJ2-5	few	TRBD2	TGCAGTGCAGAGAAGGCGGGGGGGCCTGGGGAGACCCAGTACTTC	CSAEKAGGPGETQYF
19	TRBV20-1	TRBJ1-5	-	TRBD1	TGCAGTGCTAGAGTCTTCAAACAGGGGGGGGCTTATAGCAATCAGCCCCAGCATTTT	CSARVFKQGGAYSNQPQHF
14	TRBV28	TRBJ2-1	few	TRBD2	TGTGCCAGCAGGACGGTAGCGGGAGCAGGTGAGCAGTTCTTC	CASRTVAGAGEQFF
15	TRBV5-1	TRBJ2-1	many	-	TGCGCCAGCAGCTTGGGACAGCTGTCCTACAATGAGCAGTTCTTC	CASSLGQLSYNEQFF
19	TRBV6-2/TRBV6-3	TRBJ1-1	many	-	TGTGCCAGCAGTCACCTTGGGGTCCGGGACTTCGCGGGGAACACTGAAGCTTTCTTT	CASSHLGVRDFAGNTEAFF
17	TRBV5-6	TRBJ2-2	-	-	TGTGCCAGCAGCGGATACGAAGCAGGGTGGTTCACCGGGGAGCTGTTTTTT	CASSGYEAGWFTGELFF